The 11 T cell receptor beta chains given below trace back to one sample, sequenced in a study of identical twins (dated by TCRdb to the mid-2010s). Library method: 5' RACE. The reads were generated on an Illumina HiSeq 2000. TCRdb itself trimmed the public reads at Q25 with fastp, ran MiXCR and retained productive beta chains. For every CDR3 protein sequence, its rows merge into one entry that carries the most common genes and DNA. This sample lists around 480,000 distinct CDR3 sequences; roughly an eighth were detected once. The ten largest account for more than 0.8% of the sample. This same sample was also part of a study on yellow fever vaccine responses in identical twins.

Sequencing used CD4+ T cells sorted from blood. Every receptor here comes from a woman between 18 and 29 years old in good health.

This clonotype has only a few counts. The V call is TRBV3-1, the J call TRBJ2-4, with 7 bases that match TRBD2. Germline CDR1 and CDR2: LGHDT and YNNKEL (reference sequence). The CDR3 is 13 amino acids. The trim removed 3 bases at V and 14 bases at J, leaving 10 bases unmatched. CDR3 loop: CASSHLSSRGEYF. CDR3 coding DNA: TGTGCCAGCAGCCATCTCTCGTCCCGGGGGGAGTACTTC.

This chain connects TRBV5-1 to TRBJ2-2; D unclear. The length of the CDR3 is 16 residues. Trimming removed 5 bases at V and 2 bases at J, with 16 bases between. CDR1 is SGHRS and CDR2 is YFSETQ in the germline V gene. CDR3 region: CASRKSTELNTGELFF. DNA of the CDR3: TGCGCCAGCAGGAAGAGCACAGAACTAAACACCGGGGAGCTGTTTTTT.

This clonotype was seen more than once but under ten times. The CDR3 loop is CASNGADTQYF. The CDR3 bases are TGTGCCAGCAATGGGGCGGATACGCAGTATTTT. The chain uses TRBV2 and TRBJ2-3; possible D gene TRBD1, 5 bases. There are 11 residues in the CDR3. Germline V gives CDR1 SNHLY, CDR2 FYNNEI. V lost 7 bases to trimming and J lost 6 bases, with 8 bases between them. The complete variable domain, with remaining parts taken from reference TRBV2 and TRBJ2-3, reads EPEVTQTPSHQVTQMGQEVILRCVPISNHLYFYWYRQILGQKVEFLVSFYNNEISEKSEIFDDQFSVERPDGSNFTLKIRSTKLEDSAMYFCASNGADTQYFGPGTRLTVL.

This clonotype was observed at least ten times. The chain couples TRBV12-3 or TRBV12-4 to TRBJ2-7, with D perhaps matching TRBD2 (5 bases). Between the trimmed V and J ends, which lost 6 bases and 4 bases, there was a span of 10 bases. The CDR3 totals 12 residues. CDR3 region: CASSFRGYEQYF. The CDR3 DNA follows: TGTGCCAGCAGCTTTCGGGGATACGAGCAGTACTTC.

CDR3 coding DNA: TGTGCCAGCAGCCAAGATCGTTTGAGCGGGGCGCGGGAAATAGATACGCAGTATTTT. Translated, it gives CASSQDRLSGAREIDTQYF. This sequence joins TRBV14 and TRBJ2-3, with 7 bases lining up with TRBD2. V lost 0 bases, J lost 5 bases, and 17 bases stayed unmatched. Germline values: CDR1 SGHDN, CDR2 FVKESK. This CDR3 has 19 amino acids.

This clonotype was found a few times. The chain recombines TRBV29-1 with TRBJ1-2; 10 bases are shared with TRBD1. V lost 7 bases to trimming and J lost 6 bases; unmatched junction nucleotides: 5. The CDR3 extends over 12 amino acids. CDR1 SQVTM and CDR2 ANQGSEA come from the germline V gene. The CDR3 DNA reads as TGCAGCGCTGGACAGGGGGTGGATGGCTACACCTTC. Its translation is CSAGQGVDGYTF.

CDR3 loop: CASSLVGARSLPNTGELFF. The CDR3 DNA reads TGTGCCAGCAGCCTAGTGGGGGCCAGGTCCCTTCCGAACACCGGGGAGCTGTTTTTT. This chain joins TRBV11-2 and TRBJ2-2, with D possibly TRBD1 on 6 matching bases. Trimming removed 5 bases from V and 0 bases from J, with 22 bases in between. Germline CDR1 reads SGHAT; CDR2 reads FQNNGV. The CDR3 extends over 19 amino acids. Complete variable domain (other parts from reference TRBV11-2 and TRBJ2-2): EAGVAQSPRYKIIEKRQSVAFWCNPISGHATLYWYQQILGQGPKLLIQFQNNGVVDDSQLPKDRFSAERLKGVDSTLKIQPAKLEDSAVYLCASSLVGARSLPNTGELFFGEGSRLTVL.

Many counts were recorded for this clonotype. V gene TRBV29-1 combines with J gene TRBJ2-7; tentatively, D is TRBD2 (5 bases). Per the germline V gene, CDR1 is SQVTM and CDR2 is ANQGSEA. The CDR3 contains 15 residues. The ends were cut back, 4 bases at V and 6 bases at J, with 22 bases in the middle. The CDR3 nucleotides are TGCAGCGTTGCCCCGGCGGACTCGCCCGTCCTCGAGCAGTACTTC. Amino acids: CSVAPADSPVLEQYF.

This CDR3 reads CASSLESNYGYTF. In DNA, the CDR3 is TGTGCCAGCAGCTTAGAATCCAACTATGGCTACACCTTC. The chain combines TRBV7-8 with TRBJ1-2, with D uncertain. Germline assignment: CDR1 SGHVS and CDR2 FQNEAQ. CDR3 size: 13 residues. V lost 1 base, J lost 2 bases, and 5 bases lay in between.

This clonotype was found a few times. CDR3 loop: CASRPTGQGGGYTF. DNA of the CDR3: TGTGCCAGCAGACCCACGGGACAGGGCGGTGGCTACACCTTC. The chain joins TRBV6-1 to TRBJ1-2; 9 bases agree with TRBD1. CDR1 MNHNS and CDR2 SASEGT come from the germline V gene. The CDR3 has 14 amino acids. V was clipped by 6 bases and J by 7 bases; unmatched bases: 9.

The chain joins TRBV6-5 to TRBJ1-2; possible D gene TRBD1, 5 bases. This CDR3 has 15 residues. Trimming took 0 bases from V and 2 from J, leaving 10 bases between them. CDR1 is MNHEY, CDR2 SVGAGI, per germline. CDR3 amino acids: CASSYSGGENYGYTF. For the CDR3, the DNA is TGTGCCAGCAGTTACTCTGGGGGAGAAAACTATGGCTACACCTTC.